These 4 T cell receptor beta chains originate from one sample sequenced in a study of identical twins. Each CDR3 protein gets one entry after TCRdb re-called the 5' RACE reads with MiXCR. The sample has hundreds of thousands of distinct CDR3 sequences, 12% seen once. A further study also used this sample, focusing on yellow fever vaccine responses in identical twins.

The sample consisted of PBMCs. These receptors all come from a woman between 18 and 30 years old in good health.

The rearrangement links TRBV10-2 to TRBJ2-1; 8 positions agree with TRBD2. Germline CDR1 is WSHSY and CDR2 is SAAADI. This CDR3 is built from 16 residues. After removal of 6 bases from V and 2 bases from J, the junction contained 9 bases not matched to a gene. In nucleotides, the CDR3 is TGCGCCAGCAGACCCGGGGGGGCCAGGACCTACAATGAGCAGTTCTTC. The encoded protein is CASRPGGARTYNEQFF.

This rearrangement joins TRBV2 to TRBJ2-1; no clear D. V dropped 8 bases and J dropped 0 bases, with 11 bases sitting between them. The germline V gene has CDR1 SNHLY and CDR2 FYNNEI. There are 14 residues in the CDR3. The CDR3, as DNA: TGTGCCAGCGGGCCATCGAGCTCCTACAATGAGCAGTTCTTC. The encoded protein is CASGPSSSYNEQFF.

This chain uses TRBV29-1 with TRBJ1-2; D call uncertain. Looked up from germline, CDR1 is SQVTM and CDR2 is ANQGSEA. V lost 2 bases and J lost 0, with 4 bases in between. CDR3 length equals 12 residues. Written as DNA, the CDR3 is TGCAGCGTTGAACAGGCTAACTATGGCTACACCTTC. Protein: CSVEQANYGYTF. The full variable domain, in which reference TRBV29-1 and TRBJ1-2 provide the parts outside the CDR3, is SAVISQKPSRDICQRGTSLTIQCQVDSQVTMMFWYRQQPGQSLTLIATANQGSEATYESGFVIDKFPISRPNLTFSTLTVSNMSPEDSSIYLCSVEQANYGYTFGSGTRLTVV.

Turning to this clonotype: A read error may account for a junction end that differs from germline. This chain links TRBV5-1 with TRBJ1-6, with 8 bases aligning to TRBD1. CDR1 is SGHRS, CDR2 YFSETQ, per germline. This CDR3 comprises 16 residues. Here the CDR3 DNA reads TGCGCCAGCAGCGTGCGACAGGGGTCCTATAATACACCCCTCCACTTT. Translation: CASSVRQGSYNTPLHF.